One sample yielded the 5 T cell receptor beta chains listed below, sequenced in a study of T cell responses to AZD1222 COVID-19 vaccine. The table came from immunoSEQ multiplex PCR; TCRdb's copy has only in-frame clones and leaves some out. The table has 150,000 or so clones, about 90% seen once; the top ten hold less than 3.5%. The sequenced sample was peripheral blood, obtained 28 days after the second AZD1222 dose. Receptors were obtained from an adult who received the AZD1222 COVID-19 vaccine.

This chain uses TRBV12-3 or TRBV12-4 with TRBJ1-2, with unresolved D. V lost 6 bases and J 5 bases, leaving 7 bases between the germline ends. There are 11 residues in the CDR3. The CDR3 reads CASSPGYGYTF. As DNA, the CDR3 is TGTGCCAGCAGCCCTGGATATGGCTACACCTTC.

The J gene is TRBJ1-4, the V gene TRBV5-6; D is unclear. The V end was cut by 4 bases, the J end by 4 bases, with 11 bases between. CDR3 length: 14 amino acids. In germline, CDR1 is SGHDT, CDR2 YYEEEE. The CDR3 nucleotides read TGTGCCAGCAGCAGACTCTCCCATAATGAAAAACTGTTTTTT. Protein: CASSRLSHNEKLFF. Supplemented by reference TRBV5-6 and TRBJ1-4, the full variable domain reads DAGVTQSPTHLIKTRGQQVTLRCSPKSGHDTVSWYQQALGQGPQFIFQYYEEEERQRGNFPDRFSGHQFPNYSSELNVNALLLGDSALYLCASSRLSHNEKLFFGSGTQLSVL.

The V and J genes are TRBV11-3 and TRBJ2-1, with 8 positions matching TRBD1. Germline CDR1 SGHNT, CDR2 YENEEA. V was pared by 5 bases and J by 0 bases, with 6 bases of the junction left unmatched. The CDR3 extends over 16 amino acids. This CDR3 is CASSHRGMSSYNEQFF. In DNA, the CDR3 is TGTGCCAGCAGCCACAGGGGGATGAGCTCCTACAATGAGCAGTTCTTC.

The gene calls are TRBV9 and TRBJ2-2; 10 bases are shared with TRBD1. V was pared by 4 bases and J by 5 bases, with 2 bases of the junction left unmatched. Germline lookup yields CDR1 SGDLS and CDR2 YYNGEE. This CDR3 spans 14 amino acids. Here the CDR3 reads CASSKGQGTGELFF. As DNA, the CDR3 is TGTGCCAGCAGCAAGGGACAGGGGACCGGGGAGCTGTTTTTT.

The J gene is TRBJ2-5, the V gene TRBV27; possibly TRBD2 for D (5 bases). In germline, CDR1 is MNHEY, CDR2 SMNVEV (reference sequence). The CDR3 runs to 14 residues. The V end lost 3 bases, the J end lost 2 bases, and 10 bases lay between the germline ends. The CDR3 region has the DNA TGTGCCAGCAGTTTTGGGAGCGCACAAGAGACCCAGTACTTC. It yields the protein CASSFGSAQETQYF.